The sequence of this T cell receptor beta chain was determined in a study of cytomegalovirus exposure and HLA in healthy donors. Study-level background: Membership in the Caucasian-associated ancestry cluster was found for around four fifths of 300 to 500 genotyped donors. Whole-study findings and limits: An analysis that came later showed most CMV-associated TCR beta chains appearing HLA-restricted. Rare sequences made up most TCRs, while some public TCRs were found in many donors.

The study ran its PCR with 60 Vbeta and 13 Jbeta primers. The protocol was immunoSEQ multiplex PCR, while the TCRdb copy is restricted to in-frame clones and leaves out a portion. Of about 160,000 clones detected, about four fifths appear once; the ten largest clones hold approximately 1.6%. Regarding this clone: Its antigen is undetermined.

CDR1 and CDR2 (germline): SGHNT, YYREEE (reference sequence). The CDR3 is made up of 16 amino acids. With V trimmed by 3 bases and J by 3 bases, 9 bases remained unmatched. This TCR came from a girl aged 10 to 17 in good health and CMV-seropositive. This chain joins TRBV5-4 and TRBJ2-1; TRBD1 aligns across 7 bases. Material: PBMCs. In DNA form, the CDR3 reads TGTGCCAGCAGCTCCAACAGGGGATTGGTCTACAATGAGCAGTTCTTC. It codes for CASSSNRGLVYNEQFF.